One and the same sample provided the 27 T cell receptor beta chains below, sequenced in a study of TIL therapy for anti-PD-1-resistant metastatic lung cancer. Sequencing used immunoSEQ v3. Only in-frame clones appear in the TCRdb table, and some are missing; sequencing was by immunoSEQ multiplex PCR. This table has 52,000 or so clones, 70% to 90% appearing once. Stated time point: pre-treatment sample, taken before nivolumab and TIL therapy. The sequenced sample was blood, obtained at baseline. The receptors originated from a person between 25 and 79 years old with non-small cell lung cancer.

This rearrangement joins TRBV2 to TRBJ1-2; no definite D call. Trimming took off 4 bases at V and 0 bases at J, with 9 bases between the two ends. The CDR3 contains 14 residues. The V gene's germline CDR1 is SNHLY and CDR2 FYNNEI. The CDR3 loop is CASSVGTTNYGYTF. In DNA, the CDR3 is TGTGCCAGCAGTGTGGGCACGACTAACTATGGCTACACCTTC.

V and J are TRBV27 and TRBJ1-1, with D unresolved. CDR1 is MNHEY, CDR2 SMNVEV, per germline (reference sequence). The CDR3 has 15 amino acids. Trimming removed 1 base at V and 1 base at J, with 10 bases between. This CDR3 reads CASSLYGRPNTEAFF. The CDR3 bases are TGTGCCAGCAGTTTATATGGTCGGCCGAACACTGAAGCTTTCTTT.

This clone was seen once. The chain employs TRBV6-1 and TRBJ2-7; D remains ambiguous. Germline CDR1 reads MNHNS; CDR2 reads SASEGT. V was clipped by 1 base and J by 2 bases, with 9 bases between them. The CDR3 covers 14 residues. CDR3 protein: CASSEGVIPYEQYF. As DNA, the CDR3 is TGTGCCAGCAGTGAAGGTGTAATTCCCTACGAGCAGTACTTC.

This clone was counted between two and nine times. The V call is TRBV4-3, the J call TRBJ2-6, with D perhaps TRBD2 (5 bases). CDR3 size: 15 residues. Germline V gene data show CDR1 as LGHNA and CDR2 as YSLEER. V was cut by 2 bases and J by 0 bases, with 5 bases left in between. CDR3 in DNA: TGCGCCAGCAGCCAAACTAGCTCTGGGGCCAACGTCCTGACTTTC. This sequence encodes CASSQTSSGANVLTF.

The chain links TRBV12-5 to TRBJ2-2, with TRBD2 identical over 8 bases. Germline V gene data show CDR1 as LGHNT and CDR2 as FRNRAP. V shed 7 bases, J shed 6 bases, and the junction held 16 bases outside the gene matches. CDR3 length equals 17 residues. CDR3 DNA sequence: TGTGCTAGTGCCTCATCCGTGTCTAGCGGGTTGTCCGGGGAGCTGTTTTTT. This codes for CASASSVSSGLSGELFF.

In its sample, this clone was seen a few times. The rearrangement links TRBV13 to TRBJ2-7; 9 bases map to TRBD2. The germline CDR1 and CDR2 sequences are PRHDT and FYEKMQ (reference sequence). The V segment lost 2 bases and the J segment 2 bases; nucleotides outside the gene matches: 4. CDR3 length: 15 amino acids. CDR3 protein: CASSLYASGTYEQYF. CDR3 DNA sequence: TGTGCCAGCAGCTTATACGCTAGCGGGACCTACGAGCAGTACTTC. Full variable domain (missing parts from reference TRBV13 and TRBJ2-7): AAGVIQSPRHLIKEKRETATLKCYPIPRHDTVYWYQQGPGQDPQFLISFYEKMQSDKGSIPDRFSAQQFSDYHSELNMSSLELGDSALYFCASSLYASGTYEQYFGPGTRLTVT.

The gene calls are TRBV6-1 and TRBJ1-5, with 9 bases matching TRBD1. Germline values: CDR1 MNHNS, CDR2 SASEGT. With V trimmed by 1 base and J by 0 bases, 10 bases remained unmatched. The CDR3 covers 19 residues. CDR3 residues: CASSEVLDRGGISNQPQHF. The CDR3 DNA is TGTGCCAGCAGTGAAGTTCTGGACAGGGGCGGCATTAGCAATCAGCCCCAGCATTTT.

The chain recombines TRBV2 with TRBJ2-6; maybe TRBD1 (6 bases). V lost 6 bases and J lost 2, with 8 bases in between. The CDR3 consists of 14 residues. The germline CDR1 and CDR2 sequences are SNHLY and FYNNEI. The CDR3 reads CASRNRAGANVLTF. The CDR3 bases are TGTGCCAGCAGGAACAGGGCTGGGGCCAACGTCCTGACTTTC.

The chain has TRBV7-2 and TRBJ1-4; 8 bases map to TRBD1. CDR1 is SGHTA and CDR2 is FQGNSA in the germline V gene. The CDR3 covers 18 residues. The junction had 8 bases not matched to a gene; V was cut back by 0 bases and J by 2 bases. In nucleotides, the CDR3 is TGTGCCAGCAGCTTAGCGGACAGGGCGATTAGGACTAATGAAAAACTGTTTTTT. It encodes CASSLADRAIRTNEKLFF.

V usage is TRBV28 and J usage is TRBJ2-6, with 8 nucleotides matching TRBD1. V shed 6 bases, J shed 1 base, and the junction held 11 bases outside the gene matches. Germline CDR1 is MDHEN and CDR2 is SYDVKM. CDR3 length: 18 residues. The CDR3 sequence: CASSPTGAKVSGANVLTF. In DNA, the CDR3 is TGTGCCAGCAGCCCGACAGGGGCGAAAGTTTCTGGGGCCAACGTCCTGACTTTC.

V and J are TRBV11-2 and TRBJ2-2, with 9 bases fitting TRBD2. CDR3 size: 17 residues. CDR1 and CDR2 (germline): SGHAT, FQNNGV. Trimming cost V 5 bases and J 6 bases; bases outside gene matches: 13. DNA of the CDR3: TGTGCCAGCAGCCCCTCTTTGCTAGCGGGAAAGGCCGGGGAGCTGTTTTTT. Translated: CASSPSLLAGKAGELFF.

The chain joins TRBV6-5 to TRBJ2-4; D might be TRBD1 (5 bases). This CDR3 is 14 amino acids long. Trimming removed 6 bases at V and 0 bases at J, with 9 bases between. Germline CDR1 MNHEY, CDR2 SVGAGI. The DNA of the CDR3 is TGTGCCAGCAGGGAGACAGTAGCCAAAAACATTCAGTACTTC. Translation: CASRETVAKNIQYF.

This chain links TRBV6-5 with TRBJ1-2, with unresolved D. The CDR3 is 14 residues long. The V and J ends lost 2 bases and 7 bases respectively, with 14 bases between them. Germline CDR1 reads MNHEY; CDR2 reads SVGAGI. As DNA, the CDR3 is TGTGCCAGCAGTTACGCGGGCCAAGCGGGTGGCTACACCTTC. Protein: CASSYAGQAGGYTF.

CDR3 residues: CASSHPNYPTDTQYF. The CDR3 nucleotides read TGTGCCAGCAGCCACCCAAATTACCCCACAGATACGCAGTATTTT. The chain couples TRBV14 to TRBJ2-3; no firm D call. The germline gives CDR1 SGHDN, CDR2 FVKESK. The germline V and J ends were trimmed by 3 bases and 2 bases, with 12 bases remaining between them. The length of the CDR3 is 15 residues.

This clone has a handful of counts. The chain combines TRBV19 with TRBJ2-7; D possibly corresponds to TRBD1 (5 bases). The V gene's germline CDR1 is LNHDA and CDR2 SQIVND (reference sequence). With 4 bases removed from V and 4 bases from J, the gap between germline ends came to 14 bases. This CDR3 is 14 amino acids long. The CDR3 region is CASSRFEGVYEQYF. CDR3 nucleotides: TGTGCCAGTAGTAGGTTCGAAGGGGTGTACGAGCAGTACTTC.

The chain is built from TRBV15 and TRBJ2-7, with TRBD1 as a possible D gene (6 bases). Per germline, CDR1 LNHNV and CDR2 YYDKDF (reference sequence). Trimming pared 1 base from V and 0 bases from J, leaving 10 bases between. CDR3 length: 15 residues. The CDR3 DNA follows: TGTGCCACCAGCAGAGGAGGGACACACTCCTACGAGCAGTACTTC. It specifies CATSRGGTHSYEQYF.

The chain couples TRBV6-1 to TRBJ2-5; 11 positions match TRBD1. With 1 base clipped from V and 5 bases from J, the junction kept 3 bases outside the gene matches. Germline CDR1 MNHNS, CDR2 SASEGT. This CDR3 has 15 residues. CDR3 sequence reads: CASSEVGTGGETQYF. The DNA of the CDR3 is TGTGCCAGCAGTGAAGTTGGGACAGGGGGTGAGACCCAGTACTTC.

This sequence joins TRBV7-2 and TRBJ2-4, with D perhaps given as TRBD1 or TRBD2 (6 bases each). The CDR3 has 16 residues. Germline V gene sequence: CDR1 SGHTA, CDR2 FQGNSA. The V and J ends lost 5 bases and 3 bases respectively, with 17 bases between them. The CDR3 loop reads CASSPGGRLYKNIQYF. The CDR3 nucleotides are TGTGCCAGCAGCCCCGGGGGCAGGCTCTACAAAAACATTCAGTACTTC.

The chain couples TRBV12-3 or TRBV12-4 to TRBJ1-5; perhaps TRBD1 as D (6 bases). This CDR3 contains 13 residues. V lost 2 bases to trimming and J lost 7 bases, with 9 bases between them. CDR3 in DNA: TGTGCCAGCAGTTTATTTGGGGGCCAGCCCCAGCATTTT. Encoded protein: CASSLFGGQPQHF.

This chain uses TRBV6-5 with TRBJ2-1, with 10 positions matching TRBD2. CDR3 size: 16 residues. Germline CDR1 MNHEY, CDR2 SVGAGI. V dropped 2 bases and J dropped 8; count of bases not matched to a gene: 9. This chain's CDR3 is CASSYGEPSGSYEQFF. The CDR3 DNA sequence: TGTGCCAGCAGTTACGGTGAGCCTAGCGGGAGTTATGAGCAGTTCTTC.

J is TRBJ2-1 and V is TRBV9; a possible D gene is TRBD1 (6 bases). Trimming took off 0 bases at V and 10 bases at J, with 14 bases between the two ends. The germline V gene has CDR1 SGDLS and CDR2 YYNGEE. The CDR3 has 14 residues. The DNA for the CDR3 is TGTGCCAGCAGCGTAGTGTCTTCAACAGGGGAGCAGTTCTTC. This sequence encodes CASSVVSSTGEQFF.

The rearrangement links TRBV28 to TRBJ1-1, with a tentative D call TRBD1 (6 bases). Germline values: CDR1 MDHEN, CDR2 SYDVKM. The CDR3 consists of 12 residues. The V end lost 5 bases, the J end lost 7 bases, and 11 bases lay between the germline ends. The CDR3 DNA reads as TGTGCCAGCAGTCGCGGACAGCTTGAAGCTTTCTTT. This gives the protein CASSRGQLEAFF.

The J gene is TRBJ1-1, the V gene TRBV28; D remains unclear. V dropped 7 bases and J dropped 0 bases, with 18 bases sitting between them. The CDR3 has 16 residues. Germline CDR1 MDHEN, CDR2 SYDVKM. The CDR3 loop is CASTPAGMNMNTEAFF. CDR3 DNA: TGTGCCAGCACCCCTGCCGGGATGAACATGAACACTGAAGCTTTCTTT.

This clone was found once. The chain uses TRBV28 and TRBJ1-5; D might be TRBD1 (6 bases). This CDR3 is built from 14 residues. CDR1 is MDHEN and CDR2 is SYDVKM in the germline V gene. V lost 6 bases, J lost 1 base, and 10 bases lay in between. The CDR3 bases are TGTGCCAGCAGATACAGGGACAGCAATCAGCCCCAGCATTTT. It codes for CASRYRDSNQPQHF.

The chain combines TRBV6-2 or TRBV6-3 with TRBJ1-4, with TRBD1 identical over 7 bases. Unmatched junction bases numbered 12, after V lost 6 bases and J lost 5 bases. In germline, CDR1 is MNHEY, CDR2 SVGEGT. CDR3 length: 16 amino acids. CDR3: CASSPYGTVLNEKLFF. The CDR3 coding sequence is TGTGCCAGCAGCCCTTATGGGACAGTCCTGAATGAAAAACTGTTTTTT.

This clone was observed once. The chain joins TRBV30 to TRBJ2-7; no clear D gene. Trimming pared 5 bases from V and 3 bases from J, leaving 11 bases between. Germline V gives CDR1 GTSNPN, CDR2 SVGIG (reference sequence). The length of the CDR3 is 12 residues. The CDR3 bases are TGTGCCTGGGCCCCCGGTTACTACGAGCAGTACTTC. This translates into CAWAPGYYEQYF.

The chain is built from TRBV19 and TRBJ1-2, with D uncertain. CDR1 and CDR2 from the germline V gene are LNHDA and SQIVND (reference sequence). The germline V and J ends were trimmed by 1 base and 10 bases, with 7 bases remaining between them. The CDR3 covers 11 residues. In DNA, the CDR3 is TGTGCCAGTAGTATAGGGCAGATCTACACCTTC. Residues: CASSIGQIYTF.